The present T cell receptor beta chain was sequenced within a study of blood T cell repertoires in COVID-19. V was shortened by 8 bases and J by 7 bases, with 20 bases between the two germline ends. Germline-derived CDR1 and CDR2 are MNHNY and SVGAGI (reference sequence). The CDR3 has 14 amino acids. The authors' processing: Quantification of nucleated cells was approximated via reference gene primer amplification. Profiled with immunoSEQ multiplex PCR; TCRdb holds only in-frame clones, not every one. D and trimming were read from the DNA, whereas the V and J calls and clone size are those reported in that table. The sample records 250,000 to 350,000 clones, 70% to 90% being singletons.

The sequencing input was PBMCs or T cells enriched from blood (not recorded which). This TCR derives from a woman younger than 45 who had recovered from COVID-19. The chain has TRBV6-6 and TRBJ1-1, with no clear D. The CDR3 spells CASYAGVQAFEAFF. As DNA, the CDR3 is TGTGCCAGCTATGCCGGGGTTCAGGCTTTTGAAGCTTTCTTT.